The 29 T cell receptor beta chains presented below share a single source sample, sequenced in a study of T cells in Graves' hyperthyroidism and ophthalmopathy. The TCR beta CDR3 regions underwent amplification using RNA transcripts as the source. TCR CDR3 regions were first amplified by RT-PCR with HTBI primers. Each CDR3 protein is one row after TCRdb ran MiXCR on the multiplex PCR reads. Here the sample spans 600,000 or so distinct CDR3 sequences, approximately 14% being singletons. The sample consisted of blood. The origin of the receptors is a woman between 18 and 29 years old with Graves' ophthalmopathy.

In this sample, this clonotype turned up a few times. The J gene is TRBJ2-5, the V gene TRBV28; D is perhaps TRBD2 (6 bases). V lost 6 bases and J 4 bases, leaving 18 bases between the germline ends. The CDR3 runs to 15 residues. Germline CDR1 and CDR2: MDHEN and SYDVKM. DNA for the CDR3: TGTGCCAGCAGATACGGGACTCCTGCCTCAGAGACCCAGTACTTC. This sequence encodes CASRYGTPASETQYF.

This clonotype has ten or more counts. The chain is built from TRBV5-8 and TRBJ2-7; no clear D gene. V was shortened by 4 bases and J by 2 bases, with 16 bases between the two germline ends. Germline CDR1 reads SGHTS; CDR2 reads YDEGEE. The CDR3 has 15 residues. The CDR3 reads CASSPVKDPTYEQYF. The DNA of the CDR3 is TGTGCCAGCAGCCCGGTGAAGGACCCAACCTACGAGCAGTACTTC.

In its sample, this clonotype was seen many times. The CDR3 reads CASSLSRIGELFF. In nucleotides, the CDR3 is TGTGCCAGCAGCTTATCTAGGATCGGGGAGCTGTTTTTT. The chain has TRBV7-2 and TRBJ2-2; D gene ambiguous. The CDR3 loop spans 13 amino acids. CDR1 is SGHTA, CDR2 FQGNSA, per germline. Between the trimmed V and J ends, which lost 2 bases and 7 bases, there was a span of 8 bases.

This clonotype came up many times. The chain links TRBV7-6 to TRBJ1-5; D is ambiguous. The CDR3 is 13 amino acids. CDR1 SGHVS and CDR2 FNYEAQ come from the germline V gene. Trimming pared 2 bases from V and 6 bases from J, leaving 8 bases between. Written as DNA, the CDR3 is TGTGCCAGCAGCTTACAGGATGGTCAGCCCCAGCATTTT. This encodes CASSLQDGQPQHF.

A remark on this clonotype: As the CDR3 is not closed by the conserved phenylalanine or tryptophan, this likely results from a read error. This rearrangement joins TRBV9 to TRBJ2-7; either TRBD1 or TRBD2 may supply D (5 bases each). Per the germline V gene, CDR1 is SGDLS and CDR2 is YYNGEE. V lost 0 bases, J lost 2 bases, and 9 bases lay in between. The CDR3 loop spans 14 amino acids. In nucleotides, the CDR3 is TGTGCCAGCAGCGTAGGGGACGGAGCCTACGAGCAGTACCTC. This gives the protein CASSVGDGAYEQYL.

This clonotype was seen repeatedly, ten times or more. V gene TRBV19 combines with J gene TRBJ1-1, with D possibly TRBD1 on 6 matching bases. The V and J ends lost 6 bases and 5 bases respectively, with 22 bases between them. Per the germline V gene, CDR1 is LNHDA and CDR2 is SQIVND (reference sequence). The CDR3 is 16 amino acids. The CDR3 region is CASRQGNRDVMTEAFF. The CDR3 nucleotides read TGTGCCAGTAGACAAGGCAACAGGGACGTTATGACTGAAGCTTTCTTT.

Details on this clonotype: No conserved phenylalanine or tryptophan is present at the end of the CDR3, so a read error is the likely explanation. As DNA, the CDR3 is TGTGCCAGTAGTATAAGAGCCGGACGCTCTGGAAACACCATATATCTT. This sequence encodes CASSIRAGRSGNTIYL. The genes are TRBV19 and TRBJ1-3; D ambiguous. The length of the CDR3 is 16 residues. The V end was cut by 2 bases, the J end by 0 bases, with 11 bases between. Germline V gene sequence: CDR1 LNHDA, CDR2 SQIVND (reference sequence).

This clonotype appeared many times. The genes are TRBV29-1 and TRBJ2-7, with 7 bases lining up with TRBD1. The V and J ends lost 6 bases and 2 bases, in that order; junction bases with no gene match: 7. This CDR3 region has 13 residues. Germline V gene sequence: CDR1 SQVTM, CDR2 ANQGSEA. The CDR3 loop is CSVPGQWTYEQYF. DNA for the CDR3: TGCAGCGTCCCGGGACAGTGGACCTACGAGCAGTACTTC.

The rearrangement uses TRBV25-1 and TRBJ2-1, with D perhaps matching TRBD2 (6 bases). Germline CDR1 is MGHDK and CDR2 is SYGVNS. The CDR3 has 14 amino acids. Trimming left V 5 bases short and J 5 bases short, with 13 bases between. The CDR3 region is CASSSSVKNNEQFF. As DNA, the CDR3 is TGTGCCAGCAGTTCTAGCGTTAAAAACAATGAGCAGTTCTTC.

Worth noting for this clonotype: A read error may account for a junction end that differs from germline. This sequence joins TRBV10-2 and TRBJ2-3, with TRBD1 identical over 9 bases. The CDR3 totals 15 residues. Germline V lookup: CDR1 WSHSY, CDR2 SAAADI. As DNA, the CDR3 is TGCGCCAACAGTGACGGGACAGGGACAATAGATACGCAGTATTTT. It specifies CANSDGTGTIDTQYF.

The sample holds many counts of this clonotype. This chain's CDR3 is CASSQDRGQEAFF. CDR3 nucleotide sequence: TGTGCCAGCAGCCAAGATCGCGGGCAAGAAGCTTTCTTT. V usage is TRBV3-1 and J usage is TRBJ1-1; D not resolved. Germline loops: CDR1 LGHDT, CDR2 YNNKEL (reference sequence). The CDR3 runs to 13 residues. The V end was cut by 0 bases, the J end by 8 bases, with 10 bases between.

This clonotype showed up many times. V and J are TRBV6-1 and TRBJ2-3, with TRBD1 identical over 8 bases. With V trimmed by 5 bases and J by 8 bases, 12 bases remained unmatched. The CDR3 is 15 amino acids. Germline V lookup: CDR1 MNHNS, CDR2 SASEGT. The DNA for the CDR3 is TGTGCCAGCAGTCAACTACAGGGGGTCGGGAGTACGCAGTATTTT. Translation: CASSQLQGVGSTQYF.

This clonotype was counted only a few times. The chain recombines TRBV19 with TRBJ2-7; either TRBD1 or TRBD2 may supply D (5 bases each). CDR1 is LNHDA, CDR2 SQIVND, per germline (reference sequence). The CDR3 sequence is 14 residues long. Trimming pared 5 bases from V and 3 bases from J, leaving 14 bases between. The CDR3 coding sequence is TGTGCCAGTAGTTCCGCCGGGACGGTCTACGAGCAGTACTTC. Translating it yields CASSSAGTVYEQYF.

Of note for this clonotype: The junction does not match germline at one end; this may be a read error. The genes are TRBV5-1 and TRBJ1-4; TRBD1 matches 7 bases. The CDR3 extends over 14 amino acids. Looked up from germline, CDR1 is SGHRS and CDR2 is YFSETQ. This CDR3 reads CASSLERGHEELFF. CDR3 DNA sequence: TGCGCCAGCAGCTTGGAAAGGGGGCATGAAGAACTGTTTTTT.

The chain combines TRBV15 with TRBJ2-2, with TRBD1 identical over 9 bases. The ends lost 3 bases at V and 7 bases at J; junction bases unmatched: 6. Germline loops: CDR1 LNHNV, CDR2 YYDKDF (reference sequence). The CDR3 contains 15 residues. This CDR3 is CATSRKQGAGGELFF. Written as DNA, the CDR3 is TGTGCCACCAGCAGGAAACAGGGGGCTGGCGGGGAGCTGTTTTTT.

Ten or more counts support this clonotype. This chain's CDR3 is CSLPLGQGARKLFF. The CDR3 DNA sequence: TGCAGTTTACCGCTGGGACAGGGGGCACGGAAACTGTTTTTT. The genes are TRBV20-1 and TRBJ1-4, with 12 bases that match TRBD1. The CDR3 consists of 14 residues. J gave up 11 bases and V 8 bases, and 12 bases lay outside the gene matches. CDR1 DFQATT and CDR2 SNEGSKA come from the germline V gene (reference sequence).

This clonotype was observed at least ten times. The rearrangement links TRBV11-2 to TRBJ2-3; 8 bases line up with TRBD1. The CDR3 spans 16 residues. Per germline, CDR1 SGHAT and CDR2 FQNNGV. Trimming removed 4 bases from V and 2 bases from J; junction bases left unmatched: 8. DNA of the CDR3: TGTGCCAGCAGCTCAGGAGTGGGACAGGCCACAGATACGCAGTATTTT. Its translation is CASSSGVGQATDTQYF.

This clonotype has more than one count but fewer than ten. The chain has TRBV6-1 and TRBJ2-5, with 9 bases lining up with TRBD1. The CDR3 consists of 15 residues. Germline V gene lookup returns CDR1 MNHNS and CDR2 SASEGT. Unmatched junction bases numbered 10, after V lost 6 bases and J lost 5 bases. The CDR3: CASSHGQGPSETQYF. Here the CDR3 DNA reads TGTGCCAGCAGCCATGGACAGGGGCCCTCGGAGACCCAGTACTTC.

This clonotype was observed many times. V and J are TRBV29-1 and TRBJ2-1; 10 bases are a match to TRBD1. The CDR3 has 15 residues. With 2 bases clipped from V and 1 base from J, the junction kept 2 bases outside the gene matches. The germline V gene encodes CDR1 SQVTM and CDR2 ANQGSEA. For the CDR3, the DNA is TGCAGCGTTGAACCGGGACAGGGGTCCTACAATGAGCAGTTCTTC. Amino acids: CSVEPGQGSYNEQFF.

This clonotype has at least ten counts. The chain employs TRBV2 and TRBJ1-5; D not resolved. Germline CDR1 SNHLY, CDR2 FYNNEI. The CDR3 is 14 amino acids. Between the trimmed V and J ends, which lost 9 bases and 1 base, there was a span of 13 bases. The CDR3 coding sequence is TGTGCCAGTTGCGGCACTCACAGCAATCAGCCCCAGCATTTT. Its translation is CASCGTHSNQPQHF.

This clonotype was observed a few times. A much larger clone differs from this one at a single base, so this may be a read error. This chain links TRBV27 with TRBJ1-1, with D possibly TRBD1 on 6 matching bases. CDR1 and CDR2 from the germline V gene are MNHEY and SMNVEV (reference sequence). The CDR3 is 14 amino acids. The CDR3 reads CASSGDRLNTETFF. CDR3 nucleotides: TGTGCCAGCAGCGGTGACAGGTTGAACACTGAAACTTTCTTT.

For this clonotype: This clone may be a read error of a much larger clone one base away. The V call is TRBV12-3 or TRBV12-4, the J call TRBJ2-1; D tentatively reads TRBD1 or TRBD2 (5 bases each). This CDR3 is 16 amino acids long. Trimming shortened V by 5 bases and J by 5 bases, and 19 bases separated the two germline ends. The CDR3 here is CASSPRRGEDHNEQFF. In DNA form, the CDR3 reads TGTGCCAGCAGTCCACGGCGAGGGGAAGACCACAATGAGCAGTTCTTC.

This clonotype was picked up many times. The chain couples TRBV4-3 to TRBJ1-5; D is uncertain. The CDR3 runs to 15 residues. Between the trimmed V and J ends, which lost 4 bases and 1 base, there was a span of 11 bases. Germline lookup yields CDR1 LGHNA and CDR2 YSLEER. The CDR3 region has the DNA TGCGCCAGCAGCCCAACTGCGGACAGCAATCAGCCCCAGCATTTT. As protein: CASSPTADSNQPQHF.

This sequence joins TRBV6-1 and TRBJ2-7; tentatively, D is TRBD2 (6 bases). V lost 7 bases and J lost 6, with 13 bases in between. The CDR3 is made up of 12 amino acids. In germline, CDR1 is MNHNS, CDR2 SASEGT. CDR3 DNA sequence: TGTGCCAGCACGGGACTTCCTGCCGAGCAGTACTTC. Translation: CASTGLPAEQYF.

About this clonotype: Since a much larger clone is just one base distant, this may be a read error. The DNA of the CDR3 is TGTGCCAGCAGTTTACCCGTTCGGGACTACAAGCAGTACTTC. It encodes CASSLPVRDYKQYF. This chain links TRBV28 with TRBJ2-7, with 7 bases fitting TRBD2. The V gene's germline CDR1 is MDHEN and CDR2 SYDVKM. The CDR3 is made up of 14 amino acids.

Only a few counts were recorded for this clonotype. V is TRBV20-1 and J is TRBJ2-3; D unresolved. Per germline, CDR1 DFQATT and CDR2 SNEGSKA (reference sequence). The CDR3 has 16 amino acids. Trimming took off 0 bases at V and 1 base at J, with 14 bases between the two ends. CDR3 protein: CSARDFGDLGTDTQYF. CDR3 coding DNA: TGCAGTGCTAGAGATTTCGGAGATCTGGGCACAGATACGCAGTATTTT.

This clonotype was recorded at least ten times. The V gene is TRBV24-1, the J gene TRBJ1-1; no clear D gene. From germline, CDR1 is KGHDR and CDR2 SFDVKD. V was cut by 7 bases and J by 0 bases, with 8 bases left in between. This CDR3 has 13 residues. CDR3 protein: CATRGSLNTEAFF. The CDR3, as DNA: TGTGCCACCAGAGGCAGTTTGAACACTGAAGCTTTCTTT.

This clonotype was recorded many times. V usage is TRBV12-3 or TRBV12-4 and J usage is TRBJ2-1, with no clear D. V was pared by 1 base and J by 6 bases, with 13 bases between. The CDR3 totals 15 residues. CDR3 amino acids: CASSLGIRKLNEQFF. CDR3 sequence (DNA): TGTGCCAGCAGTTTAGGGATTAGAAAACTCAATGAGCAGTTCTTC.

The rearrangement uses TRBV28 and TRBJ2-7; no clear D. CDR1 and CDR2 from the germline V gene are MDHEN and SYDVKM. The CDR3 covers 15 residues. Between the trimmed V and J ends, which lost 3 bases and 0 bases, there was a span of 12 bases. CDR3 nucleotides: TGTGCCAGCAGTTTCCGCCGGTATACCTCCTACGAGCAGTACTTC. It yields the protein CASSFRRYTSYEQYF. Variable domain in full (rest from reference TRBV28 and TRBJ2-7): DVKVTQSSRYLVKRTGEKVFLECVQDMDHENMFWYRQDPGLGLRLIYFSYDVKMKEKGDIPEGYSVSREKKERFSLILESASTNQTSMYLCASSFRRYTSYEQYFGPGTRLTVT.